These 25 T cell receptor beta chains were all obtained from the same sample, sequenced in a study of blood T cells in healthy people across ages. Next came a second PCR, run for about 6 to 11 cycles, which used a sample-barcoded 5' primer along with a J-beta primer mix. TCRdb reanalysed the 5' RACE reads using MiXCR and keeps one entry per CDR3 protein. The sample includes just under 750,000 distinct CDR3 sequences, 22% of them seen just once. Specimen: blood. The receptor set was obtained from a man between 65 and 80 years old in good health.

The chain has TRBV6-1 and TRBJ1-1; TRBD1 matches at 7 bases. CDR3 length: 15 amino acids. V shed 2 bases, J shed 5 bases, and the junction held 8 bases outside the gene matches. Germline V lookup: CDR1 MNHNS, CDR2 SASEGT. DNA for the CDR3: TGTGCCAGCAGTGAACCTGCGGGCAGGGGGACTGAAGCTTTCTTT. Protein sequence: CASSEPAGRGTEAFF.

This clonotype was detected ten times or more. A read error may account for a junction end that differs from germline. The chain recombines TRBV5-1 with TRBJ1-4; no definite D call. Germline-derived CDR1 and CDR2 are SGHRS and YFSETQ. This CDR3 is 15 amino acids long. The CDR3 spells CASSLAAATNEKLFF. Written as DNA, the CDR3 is TGTGCCAGCAGCTTAGCGGCAGCAACTAATGAAAAACTGTTTTTT. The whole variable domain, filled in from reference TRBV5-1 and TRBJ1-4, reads KAGVTQTPRYLIKTRGQQVTLSCSPISGHRSVSWYQQTPGQGLQFLFEYFSETQRNKGNFPGRFSGRQFSNSRSEMNVSTLELGDSALYLCASSLAAATNEKLFFGSGTQLSVL.

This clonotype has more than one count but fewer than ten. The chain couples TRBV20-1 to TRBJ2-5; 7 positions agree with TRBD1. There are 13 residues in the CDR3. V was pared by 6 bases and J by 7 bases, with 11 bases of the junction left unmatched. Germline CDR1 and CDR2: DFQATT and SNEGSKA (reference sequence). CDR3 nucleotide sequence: TGCAGTGCGCACCGGGACAGTGGGACGACCCAGTACTTC. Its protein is CSAHRDSGTTQYF.

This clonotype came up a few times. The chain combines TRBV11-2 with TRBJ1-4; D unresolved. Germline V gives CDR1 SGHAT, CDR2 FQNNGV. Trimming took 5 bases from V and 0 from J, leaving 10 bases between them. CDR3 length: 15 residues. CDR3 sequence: CASSPQSATNEKLFF. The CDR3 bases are TGTGCCAGCAGCCCGCAGAGCGCAACTAATGAAAAACTGTTTTTT. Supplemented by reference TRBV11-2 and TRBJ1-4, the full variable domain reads EAGVAQSPRYKIIEKRQSVAFWCNPISGHATLYWYQQILGQGPKLLIQFQNNGVVDDSQLPKDRFSAERLKGVDSTLKIQPAKLEDSAVYLCASSPQSATNEKLFFGSGTQLSVL.

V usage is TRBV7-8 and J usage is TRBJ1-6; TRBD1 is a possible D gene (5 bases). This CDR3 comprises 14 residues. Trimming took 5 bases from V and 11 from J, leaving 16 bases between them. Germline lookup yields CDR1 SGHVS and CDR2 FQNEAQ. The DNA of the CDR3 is TGTGCCAGCAGCCCCGCAGGGATCAGTCCACCCCTCCACTTT. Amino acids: CASSPAGISPPLHF.

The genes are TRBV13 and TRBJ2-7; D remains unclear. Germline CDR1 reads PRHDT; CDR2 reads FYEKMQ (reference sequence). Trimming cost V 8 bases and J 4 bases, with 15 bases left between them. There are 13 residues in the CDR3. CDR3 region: CASSSHNQYEQYV. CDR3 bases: TGTGCCAGCTCTAGTCACAATCAATACGAGCAGTACGTC.

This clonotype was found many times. The CDR3 sequence is CSAGTVIYGYTF. The CDR3 bases are TGCAGTGCCGGGACAGTTATCTATGGCTACACCTTC. The chain has TRBV20-1 and TRBJ1-2, with TRBD1 identical over 7 bases. With 6 bases clipped from V and 4 bases from J, the junction kept 5 bases outside the gene matches. Germline values: CDR1 DFQATT, CDR2 SNEGSKA (reference sequence). CDR3 size: 12 residues.

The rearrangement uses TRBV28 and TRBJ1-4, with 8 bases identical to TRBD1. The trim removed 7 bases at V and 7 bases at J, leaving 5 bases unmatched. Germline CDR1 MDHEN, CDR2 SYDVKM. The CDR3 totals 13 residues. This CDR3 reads CASTETGAEKLFF. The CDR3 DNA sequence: TGTGCCAGCACTGAGACAGGGGCTGAAAAACTGTTTTTT.

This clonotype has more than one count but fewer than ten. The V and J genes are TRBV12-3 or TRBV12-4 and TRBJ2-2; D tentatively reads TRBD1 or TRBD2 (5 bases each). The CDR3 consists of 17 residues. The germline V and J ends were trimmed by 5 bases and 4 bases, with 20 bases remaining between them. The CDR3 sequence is CASSPPSGRASTGELFF. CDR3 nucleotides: TGTGCCAGCAGTCCCCCTTCGGGACGGGCCTCCACCGGGGAGCTGTTTTTT.

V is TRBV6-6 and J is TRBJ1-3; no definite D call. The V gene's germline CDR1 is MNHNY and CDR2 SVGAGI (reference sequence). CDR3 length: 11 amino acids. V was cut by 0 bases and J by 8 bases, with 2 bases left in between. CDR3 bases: TGTGCCAGCAGTTACTCAGACACCATATATTTT. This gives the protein CASSYSDTIYF.

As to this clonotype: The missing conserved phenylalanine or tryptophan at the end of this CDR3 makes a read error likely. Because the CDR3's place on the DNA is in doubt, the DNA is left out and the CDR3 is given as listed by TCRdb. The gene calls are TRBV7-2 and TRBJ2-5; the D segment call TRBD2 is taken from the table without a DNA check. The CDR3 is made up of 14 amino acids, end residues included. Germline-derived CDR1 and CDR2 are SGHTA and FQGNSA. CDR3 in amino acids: CASSSGLAAPLEYL.

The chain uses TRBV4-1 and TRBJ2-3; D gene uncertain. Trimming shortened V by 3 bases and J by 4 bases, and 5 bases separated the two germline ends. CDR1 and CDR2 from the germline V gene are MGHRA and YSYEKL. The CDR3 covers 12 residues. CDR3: CASSQGSDTQYF. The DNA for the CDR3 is TGCGCCAGCAGCCAGGGGTCAGATACGCAGTATTTT.

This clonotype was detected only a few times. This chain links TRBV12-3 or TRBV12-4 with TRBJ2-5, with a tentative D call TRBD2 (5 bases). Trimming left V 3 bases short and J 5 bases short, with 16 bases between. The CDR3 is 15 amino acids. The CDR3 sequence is CASSLVVARIETQYF. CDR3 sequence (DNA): TGTGCCAGCAGTTTGGTAGTAGCGAGGATCGAGACCCAGTACTTC.

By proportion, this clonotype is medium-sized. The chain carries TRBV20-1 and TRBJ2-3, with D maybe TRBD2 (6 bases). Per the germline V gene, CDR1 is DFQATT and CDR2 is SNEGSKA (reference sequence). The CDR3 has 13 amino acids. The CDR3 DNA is TGCAGGGGAGGCGGGGTTAGCACAGATACGCAGTATTTT. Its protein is CRGGGVSTDTQYF.

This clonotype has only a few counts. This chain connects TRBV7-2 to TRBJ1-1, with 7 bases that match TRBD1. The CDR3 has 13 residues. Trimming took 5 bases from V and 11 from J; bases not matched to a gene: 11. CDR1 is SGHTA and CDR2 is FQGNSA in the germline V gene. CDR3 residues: CASSKGQYERAFF. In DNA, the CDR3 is TGTGCCAGCAGCAAGGGACAGTACGAAAGGGCTTTCTTT.

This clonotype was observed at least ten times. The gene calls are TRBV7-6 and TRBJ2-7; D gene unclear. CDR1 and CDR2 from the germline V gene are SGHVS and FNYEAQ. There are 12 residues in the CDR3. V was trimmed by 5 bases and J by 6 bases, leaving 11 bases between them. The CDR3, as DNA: TGTGCCAGCAGCCCGCTGGCAGGCGAGCAGTACTTC. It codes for CASSPLAGEQYF.

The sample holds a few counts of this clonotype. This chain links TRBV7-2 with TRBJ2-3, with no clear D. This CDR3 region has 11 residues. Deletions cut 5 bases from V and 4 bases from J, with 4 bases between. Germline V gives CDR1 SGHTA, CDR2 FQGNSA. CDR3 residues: CASSISDTQYF. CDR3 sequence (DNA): TGTGCCAGCAGCATATCAGATACGCAGTATTTT.

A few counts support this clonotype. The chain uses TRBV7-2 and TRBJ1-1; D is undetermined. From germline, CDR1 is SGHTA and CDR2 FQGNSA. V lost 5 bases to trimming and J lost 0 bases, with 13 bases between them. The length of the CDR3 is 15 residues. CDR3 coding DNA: TGTGCCAGCAGCCCTAATGGACCTTTGAACACTGAAGCTTTCTTT. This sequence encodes CASSPNGPLNTEAFF.

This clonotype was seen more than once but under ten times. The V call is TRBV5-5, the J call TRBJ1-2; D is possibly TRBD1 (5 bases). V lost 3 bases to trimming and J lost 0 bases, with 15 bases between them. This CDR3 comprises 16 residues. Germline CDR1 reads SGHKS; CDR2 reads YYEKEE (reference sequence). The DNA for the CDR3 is TGTGCCAGCAGCTCGGAGGGGACGGCTTCTAACTATGGCTACACCTTC. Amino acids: CASSSEGTASNYGYTF. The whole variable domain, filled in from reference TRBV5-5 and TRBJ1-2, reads DAGVTQSPTHLIKTRGQQVTLRCSPISGHKSVSWYQQVLGQGPQFIFQYYEKEERGRGNFPDRFSARQFPNYSSELNVNALLLGDSALYLCASSSEGTASNYGYTFGSGTRLTVV.

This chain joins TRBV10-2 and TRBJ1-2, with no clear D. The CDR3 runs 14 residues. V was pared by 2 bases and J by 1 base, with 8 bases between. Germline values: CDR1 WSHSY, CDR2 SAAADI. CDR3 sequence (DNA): TGCGCCAGCAGTGAGCAACAGTGTAACTATGGCTACACCTTC. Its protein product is CASSEQQCNYGYTF.

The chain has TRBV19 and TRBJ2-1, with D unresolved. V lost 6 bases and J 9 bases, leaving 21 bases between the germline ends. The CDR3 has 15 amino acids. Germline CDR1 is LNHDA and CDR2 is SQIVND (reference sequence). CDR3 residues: CASSQPGLGTVEQFF. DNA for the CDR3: TGTGCCAGTAGCCAACCGGGTCTAGGAACGGTTGAGCAGTTCTTC.

The CDR3 spells CSASRQSSSYNEQFF. The CDR3 nucleotides read TGCAGTGCTAGTCGACAGTCCAGCTCCTACAATGAGCAGTTCTTC. The J gene is TRBJ2-1, the V gene TRBV20-1; D possibly corresponds to TRBD1 (5 bases). The germline V and J ends were trimmed by 3 bases and 0 bases, with 12 bases remaining between them. Germline assignment: CDR1 DFQATT and CDR2 SNEGSKA (reference sequence). The CDR3 length is 15 residues.

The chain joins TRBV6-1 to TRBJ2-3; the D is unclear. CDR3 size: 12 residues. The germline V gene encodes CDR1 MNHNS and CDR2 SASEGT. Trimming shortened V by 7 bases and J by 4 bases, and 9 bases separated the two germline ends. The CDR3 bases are TGTGCCAGCATAGGTAGATCAGATACGCAGTATTTT. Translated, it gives CASIGRSDTQYF.

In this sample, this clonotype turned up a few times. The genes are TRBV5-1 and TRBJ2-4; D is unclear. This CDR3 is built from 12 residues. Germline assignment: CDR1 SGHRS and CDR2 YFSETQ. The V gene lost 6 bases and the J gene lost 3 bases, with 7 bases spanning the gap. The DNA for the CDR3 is TGCGCCAGCACCGCCGACAAAAACATTCAGTACTTC. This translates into CASTADKNIQYF.

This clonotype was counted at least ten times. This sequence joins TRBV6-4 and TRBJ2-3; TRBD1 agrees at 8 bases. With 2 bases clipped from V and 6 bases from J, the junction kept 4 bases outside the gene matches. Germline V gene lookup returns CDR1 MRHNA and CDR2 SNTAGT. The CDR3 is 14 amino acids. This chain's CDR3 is CASSDTDRADTQYF. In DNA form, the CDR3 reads TGTGCCAGCAGTGACACGGACAGGGCTGATACGCAGTATTTT.